This T cell receptor beta chain derives from a study of blood T cells in healthy people across ages. The germline V gene encodes CDR1 MNHEY and CDR2 SVGAGI. The CDR3 totals 13 residues. Deletions cut 2 bases from V and 12 bases from J, with 11 bases between. Concerning this clonotype itself: Because the CDR3 is missing its conserved closing phenylalanine or tryptophan, this is likely a read error.

Through a sample-barcoded 5' primer and a J-beta primer mix, a second PCR was run for roughly 7 to 11 cycles. TCRdb ran MiXCR on the 5' RACE reads and lists one entry per CDR3 protein. The repertoire holds about 800,000 distinct CDR3 sequences, with 20% to 30% as singletons. These data were also filed under a second study, of T cells of mothers and their children. In that study: Related pairs of mothers and children showed slightly higher, non-significant overlap versus unrelated pairs.

The source material was blood. This clonotype originated in a boy aged 5-17 years in good health. The chain uses TRBV6-5 and TRBJ1-6, with a tentative D call TRBD1 (6 bases). CDR3 DNA: TGTGCCAGCAGTTACGGGGGGGGGCGACCCCTCCACCTT. It yields the protein CASSYGGGRPLHL.